Shown below are 16 T cell receptor beta chains from a single sample sequenced in a study of tumor-infiltrating lymphocytes in primary liver carcinoma. Germline DNA was also extracted, and blood RNA was taken from unsorted whole blood. Priming with a constant-region primer yielded TCR beta cDNA from about 500 ng total RNA. Libraries covering TCR beta were generated through three nested multiplex PCR rounds (using a slightly modified ARM-PCR). A C-beta reverse primer was combined with TRBV1-TRBV30 forward primers in the first two PCR rounds, and each round had around 11 cycles. TCRdb redid the calling of the multiplex PCR reads with MiXCR, one entry per CDR3 protein. Among approximately 330,000 distinct CDR3 sequences listed, less than 70% were seen once. The specimen sequenced was peripheral blood. The receptors were gathered from a middle-aged man with primary liver carcinoma and hepatitis B virus infection.

This clonotype came up many times. Since the CDR3 does not end with the conserved phenylalanine or tryptophan, this likely comes from a read error. In DNA, the CDR3 is TGTGCCAGCAGCAAGCAGGGCGGCAGAGTAACCGGGGAGCTGTTTTCT. This codes for CASSKQGGRVTGELFS. The chain couples TRBV11-2 to TRBJ2-2; a weak D match, TRBD1 (5 bases). V gave up 5 bases and J gave up 5 bases, with 18 bases separating them. CDR1 is SGHAT and CDR2 is FQNNGV in the germline V gene. CDR3 size: 16 residues.

In DNA, the CDR3 is TGTGCCAGCAGCGCGCGGCGACAGGGATCTTTCTACGAGCAGTACTTC. It yields the protein CASSARRQGSFYEQYF. V and J are TRBV9 and TRBJ2-7, with TRBD1 matching over 7 bases. Germline V lookup: CDR1 SGDLS, CDR2 YYNGEE. J gave up 3 bases and V 3 bases, and 12 bases lay outside the gene matches. CDR3 size: 16 residues.

Concerning this clonotype itself: A single base separates this from a much larger clone, so it may be a read error. This chain links TRBV12-3 or TRBV12-4 with TRBJ1-1; D might be TRBD1 (5 bases). V was cut by 7 bases and J by 1 base, with 16 bases left in between. The CDR3 has 15 amino acids. The CDR3 nucleotides read TGTGCCAGCACCCTTAGGGCAGGGAAGAACACTGAAGCTTTCTTT. The encoded protein is CASTLRAGKNTEAFF.

As for this clonotype: The CDR3 carries no conserved terminal phenylalanine or tryptophan, so it likely arises from a read error. The V and J genes are TRBV29-1 and TRBJ2-7; TRBD1 matches 10 bases. Germline V gives CDR1 SQVTM, CDR2 ANQGSEA. The junction had 10 bases not matched to a gene; V was cut back by 7 bases and J by 4 bases. This CDR3 has 14 residues. The CDR3 loop is CSGQGAGGDYEQYL. DNA of the CDR3: TGCAGCGGACAGGGGGCGGGGGGAGATTACGAGCAGTACTTA.

A remark on this clonotype: One end of the junction is discordant with germline, which a read error may explain. The gene calls are TRBV4-1 and TRBJ2-7; D ambiguous. The germline V gene encodes CDR1 MGHRA and CDR2 YSYEKL. CDR3 length: 17 amino acids. This CDR3 reads CASSQALASALPYGQYF. The DNA of the CDR3 is TGCGCCAGCAGCCAAGCGTTGGCATCCGCCCTCCCATACGGGCAGTACTTC.

There are many counts of this clonotype. This chain links TRBV6-1 with TRBJ2-7; no clear D. The CDR3 has 13 residues. V lost 3 bases to trimming and J lost 2 bases, with 8 bases between them. Germline V gene data show CDR1 as MNHNS and CDR2 as SASEGT. The CDR3 protein is CASSENGAYEQYF. In nucleotides, the CDR3 is TGTGCCAGCAGTGAGAACGGAGCCTACGAGCAGTACTTC.

This clonotype has only a few counts. The rearrangement uses TRBV6-1 and TRBJ2-2, with 11 nucleotides matching TRBD2. With V trimmed by 6 bases and J by 4 bases, 10 bases remained unmatched. The CDR3 totals 17 residues. The germline gives CDR1 MNHNS, CDR2 SASEGT. CDR3 in DNA: TGTGCCAGCAGGGCTCCACTAGCGGGAGTCTCCACCGGGGAGCTGTTTTTT. Protein: CASRAPLAGVSTGELFF.

About this clonotype itself: Relative to the germline gene, one junction end is altered; a read error may explain this. The chain employs TRBV12-3 or TRBV12-4 and TRBJ1-1; 12 bases are a match to TRBD1. The CDR3 length is 15 residues. CDR3 in amino acids: CVSRPGQGANTEAFF. CDR3 nucleotides: TGTGTCAGCAGGCCGGGACAGGGGGCGAACACTGAAGCTTTCTTT.

As regards this clonotype: One end of the junction does not line up with germline, which may come from a read error. The chain employs TRBV11-2 and TRBJ1-1; D remains unclear. CDR3 size: 12 residues. Germline assignment: CDR1 SGHAT and CDR2 FQNNGV. The CDR3 protein is CASILDHIEAFF. DNA of the CDR3: TGTGCCAGCATCTTAGACCACATTGAAGCTTTCTTT.

Remarks on this clonotype: This may be a read error, as it is one base from a much larger clone. The chain recombines TRBV29-1 with TRBJ2-4; perhaps D is TRBD1 or TRBD2 (5 bases each). Trimming pared 8 bases from V and 3 bases from J, leaving 17 bases between. The germline gives CDR1 SQVTM, CDR2 ANQGSEA. The CDR3 has 14 residues. The CDR3 DNA reads as TGCAGCTCTGGGGATGGGACGGACAAAAACATTCAGTACTTC. Protein: CSSGDGTDKNIQYF.

This chain uses TRBV5-6 with TRBJ1-1, with unresolved D. V lost 1 base to trimming and J lost 2 bases, with 15 bases between them. This CDR3 region has 16 residues. Germline V gives CDR1 SGHDT, CDR2 YYEEEE. CDR3 residues: CASSLTVRRINTEAFF. The CDR3 coding sequence is TGTGCCAGCAGCTTGACAGTTCGGCGGATAAACACTGAAGCTTTCTTT.

Points on this clonotype: This may stem from a read error, because a much larger clone lies one nucleotide away. The conserved phenylalanine or tryptophan is not found at the CDR3 terminus, so this likely reflects a read error. This sequence joins TRBV12-3 or TRBV12-4 and TRBJ2-7; D is tentatively TRBD1 or TRBD2 (5 bases each). The CDR3 is 12 amino acids. V lost 6 bases and J lost 6, with 12 bases in between. The CDR3 loop reads CASRAGTLEQYY. Here the CDR3 DNA reads TGTGCCAGCAGAGCCGGGACCCTCGAGCAGTACTAC.

On this clonotype: Its ends do not fully match the called genes, so a read error is possible. CDR3 protein: CAIRRDSPGTLYF. In DNA form, the CDR3 reads TGTGCCATCAGGCGGGACTCCCCCGGGACCCTGTACTTC. This chain connects TRBV10-3 to TRBJ2-5; perhaps TRBD2 as D (6 bases). The CDR3 is 13 amino acids. The germline gives CDR1 ENHRY, CDR2 SYGVKD.

The genes are TRBV4-1 and TRBJ2-3, with 7 bases fitting TRBD2. Germline CDR1 and CDR2: MGHRA and YSYEKL. The junction had 9 bases not matched to a gene; V was cut back by 10 bases and J by 5 bases. The CDR3 contains 13 residues. The CDR3 bases are TGCGCCACCAGACTAGCAGGTATAGATACGCAGTATTTT. It encodes CATRLAGIDTQYF.

A remark on this clonotype: A clone one base away is much larger, so this may be a read error. The rearrangement uses TRBV29-1 and TRBJ2-3; no clear D gene. The CDR3 loop spans 12 amino acids. Germline V gene lookup returns CDR1 SQVTM and CDR2 ANQGSEA. The V gene lost 5 bases and the J gene lost 2 bases, with 8 bases spanning the gap. The CDR3 region has the DNA TGCAGCGTTTGGGATATCACAGATACGCAGTATTTT. Protein: CSVWDITDTQYF.

Points on this clonotype: One junction end does not reproduce the germline sequence, and a read error may be involved. The CDR3 loop is CASSLSPTAGNEHFF. In DNA form, the CDR3 reads TGTGCCAGCAGCTTATCGCCCACGGCTGGCAATGAGCATTTCTTC. The V gene is TRBV11-3, the J gene TRBJ2-1; D unclear. Germline CDR1 SGHNT, CDR2 YENEEA. CDR3 length equals 15 residues.